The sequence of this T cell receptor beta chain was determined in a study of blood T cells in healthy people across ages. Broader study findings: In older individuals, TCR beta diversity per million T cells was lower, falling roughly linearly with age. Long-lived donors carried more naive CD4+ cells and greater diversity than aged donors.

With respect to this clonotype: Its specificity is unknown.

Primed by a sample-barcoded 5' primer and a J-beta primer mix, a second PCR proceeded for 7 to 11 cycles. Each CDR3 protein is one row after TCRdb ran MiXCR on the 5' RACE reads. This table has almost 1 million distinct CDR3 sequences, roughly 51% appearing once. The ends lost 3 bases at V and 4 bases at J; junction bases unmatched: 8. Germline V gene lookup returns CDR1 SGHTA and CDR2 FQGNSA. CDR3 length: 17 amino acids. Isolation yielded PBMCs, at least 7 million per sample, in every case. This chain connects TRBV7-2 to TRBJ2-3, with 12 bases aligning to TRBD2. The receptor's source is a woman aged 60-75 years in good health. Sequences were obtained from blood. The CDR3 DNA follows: TGTGCCAGCAGCTTCCTCACTAGCGGGAGGTTCTCAGATACGCAGTATTTT. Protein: CASSFLTSGRFSDTQYF.